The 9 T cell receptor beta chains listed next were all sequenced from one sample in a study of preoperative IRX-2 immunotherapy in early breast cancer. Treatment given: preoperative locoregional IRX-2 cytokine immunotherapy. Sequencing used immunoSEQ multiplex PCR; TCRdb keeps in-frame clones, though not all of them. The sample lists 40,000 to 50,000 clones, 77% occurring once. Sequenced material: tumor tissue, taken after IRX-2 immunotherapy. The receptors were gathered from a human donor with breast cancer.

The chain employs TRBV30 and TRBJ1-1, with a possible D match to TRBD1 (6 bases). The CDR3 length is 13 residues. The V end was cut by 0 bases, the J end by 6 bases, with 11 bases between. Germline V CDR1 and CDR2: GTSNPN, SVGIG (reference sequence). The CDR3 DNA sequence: TGTGCCTGGAGTGTAGGGGGGGCCTCTGAAGCTTTCTTT. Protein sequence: CAWSVGGASEAFF.

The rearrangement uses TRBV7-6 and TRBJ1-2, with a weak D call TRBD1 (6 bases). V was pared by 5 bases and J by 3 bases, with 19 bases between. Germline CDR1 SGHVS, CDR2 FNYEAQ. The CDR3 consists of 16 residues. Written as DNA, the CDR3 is TGTGCCAGCAGCCAAGATCGGCAGGGGAGTCACTATGGCTACACCTTC. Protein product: CASSQDRQGSHYGYTF.

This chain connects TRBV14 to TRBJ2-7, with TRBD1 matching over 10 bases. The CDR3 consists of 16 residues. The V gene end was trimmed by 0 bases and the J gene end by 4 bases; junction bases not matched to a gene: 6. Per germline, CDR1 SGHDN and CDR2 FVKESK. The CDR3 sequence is CASSQDRDRGFYEQYF. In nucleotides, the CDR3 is TGTGCCAGCAGCCAAGATCGGGACAGGGGCTTTTACGAGCAGTACTTC.

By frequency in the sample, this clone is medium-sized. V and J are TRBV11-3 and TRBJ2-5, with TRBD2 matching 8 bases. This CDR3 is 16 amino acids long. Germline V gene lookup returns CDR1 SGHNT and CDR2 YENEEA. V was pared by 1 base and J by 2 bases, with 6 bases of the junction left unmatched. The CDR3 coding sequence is TGTGCCAGCAGCTTAGGCCTAGCGGGCGATCAAGAGACCCAGTACTTC. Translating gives CASSLGLAGDQETQYF.

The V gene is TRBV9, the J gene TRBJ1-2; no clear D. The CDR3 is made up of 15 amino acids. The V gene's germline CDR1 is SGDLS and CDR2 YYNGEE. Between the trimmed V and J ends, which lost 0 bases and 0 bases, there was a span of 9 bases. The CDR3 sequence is CASSVALNSNYGYTF. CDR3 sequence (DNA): TGTGCCAGCAGCGTAGCGCTGAACTCTAACTATGGCTACACCTTC.

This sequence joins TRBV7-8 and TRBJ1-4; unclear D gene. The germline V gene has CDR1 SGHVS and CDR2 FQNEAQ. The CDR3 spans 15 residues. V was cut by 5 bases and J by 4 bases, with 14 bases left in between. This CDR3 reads CASSPEGRLNEKLFF. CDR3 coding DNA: TGTGCCAGCAGCCCGGAAGGACGGCTTAATGAAAAACTGTTTTTT.

The CDR3 DNA reads TGTGCCAGCAGGGACCCGGACCTTTATGGCTACACCTTC. It specifies CASRDPDLYGYTF. V gene TRBV28 combines with J gene TRBJ1-2; no clear D. Germline V CDR1 and CDR2: MDHEN, SYDVKM. Trimming removed 6 bases from V and 5 bases from J, with 13 bases in between. This CDR3 has 13 amino acids.

CDR3 sequence reads: CASSLRGLGETQYF. In nucleotides, the CDR3 is TGTGCCAGTAGTCTCCGTGGCCTGGGGGAGACCCAGTACTTC. V is TRBV19 and J is TRBJ2-5; D gene ambiguous. The V gene lost 5 bases and the J gene lost 5 bases, with 15 bases spanning the gap. CDR1 and CDR2 (germline): LNHDA, SQIVND (reference sequence). CDR3 length: 14 amino acids. The variable domain in full, completed from reference TRBV19 and TRBJ2-5, reads DGGITQSPKYLFRKEGQNVTLSCEQNLNHDAMYWYRQDPGQGLRLIYYSQIVNDFQKGDIAEGYSVSREKKESFPLTVTSAQKNPTAFYLCASSLRGLGETQYFGPGTRLLVL.

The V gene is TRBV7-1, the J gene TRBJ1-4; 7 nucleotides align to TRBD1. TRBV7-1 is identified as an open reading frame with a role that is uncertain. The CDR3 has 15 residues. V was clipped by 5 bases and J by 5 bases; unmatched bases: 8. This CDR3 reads CASSRIRGRNEKLFF. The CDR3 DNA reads TGTGCCAGCAGCCGAATCAGGGGGAGGAATGAAAAACTGTTTTTT.